This T cell receptor (beta chain) stems from a study of shared clonotypes between healthy human individuals. Looked up from germline, CDR1 is PRHDT and CDR2 is FYEKMQ (reference sequence). V trimming: 5 bases; J trimming: 2 bases; junction bases outside the gene matches: 4. This CDR3 spans 14 amino acids. Assay: immunoSEQ multiplex PCR; the TCRdb copy retains only in-frame clones and omits some. The sample consists of roughly 1,800,000 clones, about 95% of them appearing once. Naive-designated CD8 cells lacked CD45RO, were positively enriched for CCR7, and omitted terminally differentiated effector memory CD45RA+ cells.

This chain connects TRBV13 to TRBJ1-2, with TRBD1 matching over 8 bases. The sequenced sample consisted of naive CD8+ T cells sorted from blood. This TCR was recovered from a man between 18 and 35 years old in good health. This CDR3 is CASSPTGENYGYTF. The CDR3 DNA sequence: TGTGCCAGCAGCCCGACAGGGGAGAACTATGGCTACACCTTC.